This TCR beta chain emerged from a study of OX40 agonist ivuxolimab in advanced cancers. Profiling relied on immunoSEQ multiplex PCR, and the TCRdb table lists in-frame clones only, not all of them. The table includes 40,000 to 60,000 clones, about nine tenths detected once. This receptor was taken from an adult with an advanced solid tumor such as melanoma, head and neck, liver or kidney cancer. Source: CD4+ or CD8+ T cells sorted from blood, taken in a trial of the OX40 agonist ivuxolimab.

DNA for the CDR3: TGTGCCAGCAGGTCGCCGGGGAGCTCCTACAATGAGCAGTTCTTC. Encoded protein: CASRSPGSSYNEQFF. This chain links TRBV6-5 with TRBJ2-1; possible D gene TRBD2, 5 bases. V was pared by 6 bases and J by 0 bases, with 12 bases between. The germline gives CDR1 MNHEY, CDR2 SVGAGI. The CDR3 is made up of 15 amino acids.